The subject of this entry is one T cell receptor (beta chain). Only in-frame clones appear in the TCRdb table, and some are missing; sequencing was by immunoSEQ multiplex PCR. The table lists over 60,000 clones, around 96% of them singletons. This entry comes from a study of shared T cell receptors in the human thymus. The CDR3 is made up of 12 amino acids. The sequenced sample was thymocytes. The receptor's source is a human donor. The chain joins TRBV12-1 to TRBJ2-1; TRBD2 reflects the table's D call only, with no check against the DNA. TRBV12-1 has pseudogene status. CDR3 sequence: CASSPASPEQFF. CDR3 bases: TGTGCCAGCAGCCCCGCGTCTCCCGAGCAGTTCTTC.